This T cell receptor beta chain comes out of a study of human T cells and chemical hapten exposure. Noted time point: patch test 1, 2 weeks after DPC sensitization. Treatment described: therapeutic diphenylcyclopropenone sensitization with weekly scalp DPC. One entry per CDR3 protein, called by TCRdb with MiXCR from the RACE reads. The sample lists 75,000 to 100,000 distinct CDR3 sequences, about 10% seen once, with roughly 4% in the top ten. This CDR3 comprises 15 residues. Germline CDR1 is DFQATT and CDR2 is SNEGSKA (reference sequence). Between the trimmed V and J ends, which lost 4 bases and 6 bases, there was a span of 22 bases. This clonotype has a handful of counts.

The receptor was isolated from a woman aged 55-69 years with alopecia areata. Some clones in this sample may be carry-over from other donors' samples. The J gene is TRBJ2-7, the V gene TRBV20-1; D possibly corresponds to TRBD2 (7 bases). The sequencing used whole blood, collected in connection with sensitization to the hapten diphenylcyclopropenone (DPC). CDR3 sequence: CSAMRGGSSSGEQYF. As DNA, the CDR3 is TGCAGTGCTATGCGCGGGGGCTCGTCATCTGGCGAGCAGTACTTC.